The 9 T cell receptor beta chains presented below share a single source sample, sequenced in a study of control samples from healthy donors and cancer patients. The protocol was immunoSEQ multiplex PCR, while the TCRdb copy is restricted to in-frame clones and leaves out a portion. This table has about 130,000 clones, 90% to 95% appearing once. Sequenced input: PBMCs. Every receptor here comes from a man aged 60 to 69 with colorectal cancer.

This chain connects TRBV5-1 to TRBJ2-2; 7 bases align to TRBD1. CDR1 and CDR2 (germline): SGHRS, YFSETQ. This CDR3 comprises 15 residues. Trimming cost V 1 base and J 7 bases; bases outside gene matches: 7. CDR3 DNA sequence: TGCGCCAGCAGCTTGAGTCAAGGGGGCAACGGGGAGCTGTTTTTT. Its translation: CASSLSQGGNGELFF.

In nucleotides, the CDR3 is TGTGCCAGCAGCGAGTTGATGGGGGGGCTCGAAAAACTGTTTTTT. It specifies CASSELMGGLEKLFF. This rearrangement joins TRBV5-6 to TRBJ1-4; weak D call: TRBD1 (6 bases). Per germline, CDR1 SGHDT and CDR2 YYEEEE. V was clipped by 4 bases and J by 8 bases, with 18 bases between them. The CDR3 length is 15 residues.

The chain has TRBV6-8 and TRBJ1-5, with 10 bases fitting TRBD1. Germline CDR1 reads MNHGY; CDR2 reads SAAAGT. The CDR3 covers 17 residues. Trimming cost V 2 bases and J 1 base; bases outside gene matches: 5. The CDR3 nucleotides are TGTGCCAGCAGTTACCGGGACAGGGGAAAAAGCAATCAGCCCCAGCATTTT. Translation gives CASSYRDRGKSNQPQHF.

The rearrangement uses TRBV25-1 and TRBJ1-1, with 9 bases lining up with TRBD1. Germline CDR1 MGHDK, CDR2 SYGVNS. This CDR3 has 16 residues. V lost 9 bases, J lost 1 base, and 12 bases stayed unmatched. CDR3 sequence (DNA): TGTGCCAGGGTAAAACAGGGGGCCCTGGGGAACACTGAAGCTTTCTTT. Its protein is CARVKQGALGNTEAFF.

The chain combines TRBV30 with TRBJ1-2; D is undetermined. The CDR3 consists of 13 residues. The V gene's germline CDR1 is GTSNPN and CDR2 SVGIG (reference sequence). V shed 3 bases and J shed 2 bases, with 10 bases lying between them. The CDR3, as DNA: TGTGCCTGGAGCCCCCGGGGAAACTATGGCTACACCTTC. Translating it yields CAWSPRGNYGYTF.

The rearrangement joins TRBV5-1 to TRBJ1-2; 11 nucleotides line up with TRBD1. The CDR3 sequence is 15 residues long. After removal of 4 bases from V and 5 bases from J, the junction contained 7 bases not matched to a gene. CDR1 and CDR2 (germline): SGHRS, YFSETQ. CDR3: CASSPDRDRGYGYTF. CDR3 DNA sequence: TGCGCCAGCAGCCCAGACCGGGACAGGGGGTATGGCTACACCTTC.

About this clone: Other nucleotide sequences from this sample produce the same CDR3. The V gene is TRBV5-5, the J gene TRBJ1-5; D unresolved. The CDR3 runs 14 residues. V gave up 0 bases and J gave up 1 base, with 5 bases separating them. CDR1 is SGHKS and CDR2 is YYEKEE in the germline V gene (reference sequence). CDR3: CASSLVESNQPQHF. The CDR3 DNA is TGTGCCAGCAGCTTGGTCGAGAGCAATCAGCCCCAGCATTTT.

The rearrangement links TRBV7-6 to TRBJ1-2; tentatively, D is TRBD1 (5 bases). Per germline, CDR1 SGHVS and CDR2 FNYEAQ. The CDR3 loop spans 15 amino acids. Deletions cut 1 base from V and 8 bases from J, with 17 bases between. CDR3 nucleotides: TGTGCCAGCAGCTTAGGGGGGTCCGGCCGGGGAGGCTACACCTTC. Translating gives CASSLGGSGRGGYTF.

J is TRBJ1-1 and V is TRBV18; unclear D gene. Germline-derived CDR1 and CDR2 are KGHSH and LQKENI. The CDR3 is made up of 12 amino acids. Trimming left V 7 bases short and J 2 bases short, with 8 bases between. The DNA of the CDR3 is TGTGCCAGCTTACCCCCAAACACTGAAGCTTTCTTT. This sequence encodes CASLPPNTEAFF.